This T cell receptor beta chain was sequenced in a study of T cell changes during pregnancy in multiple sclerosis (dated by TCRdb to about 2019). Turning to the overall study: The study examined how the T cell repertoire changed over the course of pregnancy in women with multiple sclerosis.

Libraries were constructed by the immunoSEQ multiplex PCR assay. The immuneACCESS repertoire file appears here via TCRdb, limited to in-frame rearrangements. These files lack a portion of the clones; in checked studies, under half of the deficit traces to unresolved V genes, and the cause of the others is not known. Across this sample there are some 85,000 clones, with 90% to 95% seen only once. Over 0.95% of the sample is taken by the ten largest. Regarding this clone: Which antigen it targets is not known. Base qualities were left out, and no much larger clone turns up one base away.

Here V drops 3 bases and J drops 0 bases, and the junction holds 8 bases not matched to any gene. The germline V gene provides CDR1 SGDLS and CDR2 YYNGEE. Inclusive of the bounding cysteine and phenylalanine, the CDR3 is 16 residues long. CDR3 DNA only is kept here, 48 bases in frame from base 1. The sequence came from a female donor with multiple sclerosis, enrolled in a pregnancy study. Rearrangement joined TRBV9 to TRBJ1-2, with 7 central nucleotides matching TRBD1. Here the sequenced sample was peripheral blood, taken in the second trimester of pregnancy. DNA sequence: TGTGCCAGCAGCGCCTATCCGGGACAGCCTAACTATGGCTACACCTTC. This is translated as CASSAYPGQPNYGYTF.